This T cell receptor beta chain is drawn from a study of cytomegalovirus exposure and HLA in healthy donors. The overall study: The same platform was used for the approximately 110 validation repertoires and the approximately 700 first-cohort repertoires, a later analysis reported. The study's findings and limits: It was found in a later analysis that first-cohort TCR clusters tended to co-occur in the 100 to 150 validation repertoires.

The data were produced by immunoSEQ multiplex PCR, yet TCRdb's version contains in-frame clones alone and is incomplete. The sample has some 200,000 clones, roughly 80% seen once. As regards this clone: Its specificity is unknown.

The V gene's germline CDR1 is SGDLS and CDR2 YYNGEE. The CDR3 is 14 residues long. Trimming cost V 3 bases and J 6 bases; bases outside gene matches: 9. Sequencing was performed on PBMCs. The V gene is TRBV9, the J gene TRBJ2-7, with 7 bases identical to TRBD1. This TCR derives from a woman aged 18-29 years in good health and CMV-seropositive. The CDR3 DNA reads TGTGCCAGCAGCGGATCAGGGGGACCGGGCGAGCAGTACTTC. This encodes CASSGSGGPGEQYF.